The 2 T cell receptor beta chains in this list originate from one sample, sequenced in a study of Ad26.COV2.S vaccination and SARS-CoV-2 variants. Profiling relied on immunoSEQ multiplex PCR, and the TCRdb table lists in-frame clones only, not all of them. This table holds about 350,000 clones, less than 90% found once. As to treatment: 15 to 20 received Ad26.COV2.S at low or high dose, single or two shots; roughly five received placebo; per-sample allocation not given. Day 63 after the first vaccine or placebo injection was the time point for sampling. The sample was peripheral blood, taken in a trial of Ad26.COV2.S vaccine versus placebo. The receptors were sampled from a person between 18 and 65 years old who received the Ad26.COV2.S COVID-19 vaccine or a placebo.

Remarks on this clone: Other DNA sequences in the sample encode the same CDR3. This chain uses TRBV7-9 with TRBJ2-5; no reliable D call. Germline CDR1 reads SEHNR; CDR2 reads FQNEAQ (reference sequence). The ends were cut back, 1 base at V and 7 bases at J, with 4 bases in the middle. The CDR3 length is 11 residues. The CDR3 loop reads CASSLEGTQYF. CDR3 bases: TGTGCCAGCAGCTTAGAAGGGACCCAGTACTTC. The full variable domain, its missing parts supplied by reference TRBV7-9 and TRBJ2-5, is DTGVSQNPRHKITKRGQNVTFRCDPISEHNRLYWYRQTLGQGPEFLTYFQNEAQLEKSRLLSDRFSAERPKGSFSTLEIQRTEQGDSAMYLCASSLEGTQYFGPGTRLLVL.

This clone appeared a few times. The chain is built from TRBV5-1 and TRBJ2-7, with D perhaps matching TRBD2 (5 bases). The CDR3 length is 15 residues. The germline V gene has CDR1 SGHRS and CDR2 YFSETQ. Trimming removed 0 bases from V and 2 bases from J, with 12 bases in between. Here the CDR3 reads CASSLALAGTYEQYF. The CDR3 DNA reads TGCGCCAGCAGCTTGGCTTTGGCGGGTACCTACGAGCAGTACTTC.